The 19 T cell receptor beta chains below were found in one sample sequenced in a study of T cell changes during pregnancy in multiple sclerosis. Profiling relied on immunoSEQ multiplex PCR, and the TCRdb table lists in-frame clones only, not all of them. The table lists 90,000 to 120,000 clones, over 85% of them singletons. Source: peripheral blood, taken in the second trimester of pregnancy. The receptors originated from a female donor with multiple sclerosis, enrolled in a pregnancy study.

V and J are TRBV2 and TRBJ2-5, with 8 bases that match TRBD2. The ends lost 7 bases at V and 6 bases at J; junction bases unmatched: 7. The CDR3 has 13 residues. CDR1 and CDR2 (germline): SNHLY, FYNNEI. The CDR3 DNA is TGTGCCAGCACCGAGCGGGAGATACAGACCCAGTACTTC. The encoded protein is CASTEREIQTQYF.

This sequence joins TRBV19 and TRBJ2-7; 10 positions agree with TRBD2. In germline, CDR1 is LNHDA, CDR2 SQIVND (reference sequence). With 3 bases clipped from V and 3 bases from J, the junction kept 5 bases outside the gene matches. The CDR3 runs to 15 residues. This CDR3 is CASSMGTSGIYEQYF. The CDR3 coding sequence is TGTGCCAGTAGTATGGGTACTAGCGGGATCTACGAGCAGTACTTC.

The rearrangement joins TRBV7-2 to TRBJ2-7, with 7 nucleotides matching TRBD1. CDR1 is SGHTA and CDR2 is FQGNSA in the germline V gene. The V gene end was trimmed by 4 bases and the J gene end by 0 bases; junction bases not matched to a gene: 6. This CDR3 has 15 residues. For the CDR3, the DNA is TGTGCCAGCAGCTCGGACAGGTGGAGCTCCTACGAGCAGTACTTC. Its translation is CASSSDRWSSYEQYF.

The chain carries TRBV29-1 and TRBJ2-7, with D perhaps matching TRBD1 (6 bases). The ends were cut back, 7 bases at V and 3 bases at J, with 13 bases in the middle. CDR1 is SQVTM and CDR2 is ANQGSEA in the germline V gene. The CDR3 is 12 amino acids. The CDR3: CSARQVGYEQYF. CDR3 DNA sequence: TGCAGCGCCCGACAGGTGGGCTACGAGCAGTACTTC.

V gene TRBV11-2 combines with J gene TRBJ1-1, with 9 bases identical to TRBD1. The CDR3 covers 17 residues. In germline, CDR1 is SGHAT, CDR2 FQNNGV. With 1 base clipped from V and 1 base from J, the junction kept 7 bases outside the gene matches. The CDR3 DNA is TGTGCCAGCAGCTTAGGCTCCGGGACAGGGTCGAACACTGAAGCTTTCTTT. Translation gives CASSLGSGTGSNTEAFF.

The chain combines TRBV11-2 with TRBJ2-3; a possible D gene is TRBD1 (6 bases). This CDR3 has 15 amino acids. Germline CDR1 and CDR2: SGHAT and FQNNGV. The V end lost 7 bases, the J end lost 0 bases, and 14 bases lay between the germline ends. CDR3 in amino acids: CASTLFGQSTDTQYF. CDR3 DNA sequence: TGTGCCAGCACCTTGTTTGGACAGAGCACAGATACGCAGTATTTT.

The chain has TRBV15 and TRBJ2-5; maybe TRBD2 (6 bases). V lost 5 bases, J lost 3 bases, and 16 bases lay in between. The CDR3 has 15 residues. Germline loops: CDR1 LNHNV, CDR2 YYDKDF (reference sequence). For the CDR3, the DNA is TGTGCCACCAGCCTGACCCGGGACTTAAAAGAGACCCAGTACTTC. As protein: CATSLTRDLKETQYF.

The V call is TRBV5-8, the J call TRBJ2-6, with D unresolved. V was clipped by 2 bases and J by 0 bases, with 6 bases between them. This CDR3 contains 15 residues. Germline V gives CDR1 SGHTS, CDR2 YDEGEE. CDR3: CASSFDFSGANVLTF. The CDR3 nucleotides are TGTGCCAGCAGCTTTGACTTCTCTGGGGCCAACGTCCTGACTTTC.

This clone appeared once. V and J are TRBV7-9 and TRBJ1-2, with 9 bases lining up with TRBD1. V shed 5 bases and J 1 base; nucleotides not matched to a gene: 5. The CDR3 consists of 15 residues. The germline V gene encodes CDR1 SEHNR and CDR2 FQNEAQ (reference sequence). Written as DNA, the CDR3 is TGTGCCAGCAGCATAGGACAGGGGAATAACTATGGCTACACCTTC. It translates to CASSIGQGNNYGYTF.

This sequence joins TRBV27 and TRBJ2-7, with TRBD2 matching over 11 bases. The germline CDR1 and CDR2 sequences are MNHEY and SMNVEV (reference sequence). Trimming removed 5 bases from V and 2 bases from J; junction bases left unmatched: 5. The CDR3 is 15 amino acids. CDR3 sequence (DNA): TGTGCCAGCAGTATCCTTAGCGGGAGGGCCTACGAGCAGTACTTC. Amino acid sequence: CASSILSGRAYEQYF.

The V and J genes are TRBV6-1 and TRBJ1-2; TRBD1 agrees at 9 bases. CDR3 length: 16 amino acids. The ends lost 2 bases at V and 8 bases at J; junction bases unmatched: 12. The germline CDR1 and CDR2 sequences are MNHNS and SASEGT. In DNA, the CDR3 is TGTGCCAGCAGTGAAACGGGACAGGGAACAGGCAAGGGCTACACCTTC. Its translation: CASSETGQGTGKGYTF.

V gene TRBV29-1 combines with J gene TRBJ1-2; 11 positions match TRBD1. V shed 5 bases and J 4 bases; nucleotides not matched to a gene: 12. The CDR3 is made up of 16 amino acids. In germline, CDR1 is SQVTM, CDR2 ANQGSEA. The CDR3 is CSVPVLDRGRRYGYTF. The CDR3 bases are TGCAGCGTTCCTGTCCTGGACAGGGGGCGTCGCTATGGCTACACCTTC.

This clone appeared once. The chain is built from TRBV19 and TRBJ2-5; the match to TRBD2 covers 8 bases. This CDR3 has 15 amino acids. Germline V CDR1 and CDR2: LNHDA, SQIVND (reference sequence). V lost 3 bases, J lost 4 bases, and 7 bases stayed unmatched. CDR3 protein: CASSIRAGALETQYF. The CDR3 DNA is TGTGCCAGTAGTATCCGAGCGGGAGCCCTAGAGACCCAGTACTTC.

The rearrangement links TRBV30 to TRBJ2-7; TRBD1 is a possible D gene (6 bases). V dropped 1 base and J dropped 3 bases, with 10 bases sitting between them. In germline, CDR1 is GTSNPN, CDR2 SVGIG (reference sequence). The CDR3 is 13 residues long. The CDR3 coding sequence is TGTGCCTGGAGTGAGGACAGCCTCTACGAGCAGTACTTC. This codes for CAWSEDSLYEQYF.

This clone was seen a handful of times. Other DNA sequences in this sample translate to the same CDR3. V usage is TRBV6-4 and J usage is TRBJ1-1; D uncertain. CDR3 size: 11 residues. Trimming took off 6 bases at V and 8 bases at J, with 10 bases between the two ends. Germline values: CDR1 MRHNA, CDR2 SNTAGT. The CDR3 sequence is CASRLGREAFF. In DNA form, the CDR3 reads TGTGCCAGCAGATTGGGCCGGGAAGCTTTCTTT.

The J gene is TRBJ1-4, the V gene TRBV18; no definite D call. The CDR3 length is 14 residues. V gave up 2 bases and J gave up 4 bases, with 8 bases separating them. Germline lookup yields CDR1 KGHSH and CDR2 LQKENI. CDR3 loop: CASSPGQNNEKLFF. CDR3 bases: TGTGCCAGCTCACCAGGCCAGAATAATGAAAAACTGTTTTTT. The whole variable domain, remainder taken from reference TRBV18 and TRBJ1-4, is NAGVMQNPRHLVRRRGQEARLRCSPMKGHSHVYWYRQLPEEGLKFMVYLQKENIIDESGMPKERFSAEFPKEGPSILRIQQVVRGDSAAYFCASSPGQNNEKLFFGSGTQLSVL.

The rearrangement links TRBV10-3 to TRBJ2-3; D possibly corresponds to TRBD2 (5 bases). CDR1 and CDR2 from the germline V gene are ENHRY and SYGVKD. The V end was cut by 4 bases, the J end by 6 bases, with 17 bases between. CDR3 length equals 15 residues. The CDR3 sequence: CAISGTGSRADTQYF. CDR3 DNA sequence: TGTGCCATCAGTGGAACGGGAAGTCGCGCTGATACGCAGTATTTT.

The genes are TRBV28 and TRBJ2-5, with 11 bases that match TRBD2. V dropped 5 bases and J dropped 2; count of bases not matched to a gene: 4. Germline V lookup: CDR1 MDHEN, CDR2 SYDVKM. The CDR3 loop spans 15 amino acids. CDR3 residues: CASSLGLAVQETQYF. CDR3 coding DNA: TGTGCCAGCAGTCTGGGACTAGCGGTTCAAGAGACCCAGTACTTC.

This chain links TRBV2 with TRBJ2-1; TRBD1 matches at 8 bases. The CDR3 consists of 15 residues. Germline values: CDR1 SNHLY, CDR2 FYNNEI. The V and J ends lost 6 bases and 0 bases, in that order; junction bases with no gene match: 4. Here the CDR3 DNA reads TGTGCCAGCAGGAGGGACAGGAGCTCCTACAATGAGCAGTTCTTC. Its protein product is CASRRDRSSYNEQFF.